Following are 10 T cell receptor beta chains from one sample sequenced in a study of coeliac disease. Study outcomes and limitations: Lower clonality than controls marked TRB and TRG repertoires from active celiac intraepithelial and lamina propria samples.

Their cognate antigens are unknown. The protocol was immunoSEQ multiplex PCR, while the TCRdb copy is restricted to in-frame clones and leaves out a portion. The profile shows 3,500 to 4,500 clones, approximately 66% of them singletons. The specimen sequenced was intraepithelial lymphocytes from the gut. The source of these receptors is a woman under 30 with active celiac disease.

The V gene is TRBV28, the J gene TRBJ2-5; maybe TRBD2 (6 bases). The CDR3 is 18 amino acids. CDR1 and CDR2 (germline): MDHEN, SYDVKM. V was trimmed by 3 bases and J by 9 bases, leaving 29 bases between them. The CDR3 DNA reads TGTGCCAGCAGTTTTCCGTTAGGCCCAACGGGGGACCGCAGGGCCCAGTACTTC. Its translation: CASSFPLGPTGDRRAQYF.

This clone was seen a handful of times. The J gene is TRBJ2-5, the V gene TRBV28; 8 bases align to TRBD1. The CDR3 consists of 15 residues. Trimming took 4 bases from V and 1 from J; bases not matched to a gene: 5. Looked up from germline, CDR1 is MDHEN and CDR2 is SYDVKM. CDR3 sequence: CASSSEQGGQETQYF. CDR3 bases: TGTGCCAGCAGTTCCGAACAGGGGGGCCAAGAGACCCAGTACTTC.

CDR3 amino acids: CASRYGGGTEAFF. Here the CDR3 DNA reads TGTGCCAGCAGGTACGGAGGAGGGACTGAAGCTTTCTTT. V and J are TRBV6-6 and TRBJ1-1, with D hard to call. CDR3 length: 13 amino acids. Germline V gene sequence: CDR1 MNHNY, CDR2 SVGAGI (reference sequence). V was trimmed by 6 bases and J by 5 bases, leaving 13 bases between them.

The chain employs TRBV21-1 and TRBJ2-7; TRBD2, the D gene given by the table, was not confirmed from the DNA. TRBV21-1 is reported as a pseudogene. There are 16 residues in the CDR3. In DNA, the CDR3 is TGTGCCAGCAGCGTAGTATTACTACACGTGTTAGACGAGCAGTACTTC. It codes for CASSVVLLHVLDEQYF.

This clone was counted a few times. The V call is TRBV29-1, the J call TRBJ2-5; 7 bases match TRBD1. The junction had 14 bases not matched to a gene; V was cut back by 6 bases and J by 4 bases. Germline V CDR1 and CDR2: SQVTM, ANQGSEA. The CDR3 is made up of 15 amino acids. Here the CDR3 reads CSVLPSGGLGETQYF. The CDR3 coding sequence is TGCAGCGTATTGCCTTCAGGGGGATTGGGAGAGACCCAGTACTTC. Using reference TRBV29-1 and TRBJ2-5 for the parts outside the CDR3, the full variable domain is SAVISQKPSRDICQRGTSLTIQCQVDSQVTMMFWYRQQPGQSLTLIATANQGSEATYESGFVIDKFPISRPNLTFSTLTVSNMSPEDSSIYLCSVLPSGGLGETQYFGPGTRLLVL.

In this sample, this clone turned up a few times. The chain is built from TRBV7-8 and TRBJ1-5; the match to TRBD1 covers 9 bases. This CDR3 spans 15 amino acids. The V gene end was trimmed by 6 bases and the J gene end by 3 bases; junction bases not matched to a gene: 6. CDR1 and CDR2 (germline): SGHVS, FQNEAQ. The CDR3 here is CASRITGGPNQPQHF. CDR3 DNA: TGTGCCAGCAGGATCACAGGGGGCCCCAATCAGCCCCAGCATTTT.

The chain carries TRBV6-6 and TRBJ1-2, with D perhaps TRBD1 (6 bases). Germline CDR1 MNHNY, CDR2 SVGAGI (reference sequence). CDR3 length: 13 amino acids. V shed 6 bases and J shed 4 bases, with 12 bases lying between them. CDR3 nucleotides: TGTGCCAGCAGAACCGGGACACCCTATGGCTACACCTTC. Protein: CASRTGTPYGYTF.

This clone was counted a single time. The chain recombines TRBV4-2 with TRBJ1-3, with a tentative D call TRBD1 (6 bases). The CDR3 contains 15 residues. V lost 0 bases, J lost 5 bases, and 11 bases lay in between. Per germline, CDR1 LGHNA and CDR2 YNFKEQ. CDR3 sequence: CASSQDRTVRNTIYF. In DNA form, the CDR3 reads TGTGCCAGCAGCCAAGACCGGACAGTTAGAAACACCATATATTTT.

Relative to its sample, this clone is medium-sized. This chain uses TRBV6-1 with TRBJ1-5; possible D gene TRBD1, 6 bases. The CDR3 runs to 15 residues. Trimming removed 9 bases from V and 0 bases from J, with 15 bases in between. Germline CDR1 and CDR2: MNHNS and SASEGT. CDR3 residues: CASGVGGSSNQPQHF. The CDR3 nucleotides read TGTGCCAGTGGGGTAGGGGGATCTAGCAATCAGCCCCAGCATTTT.

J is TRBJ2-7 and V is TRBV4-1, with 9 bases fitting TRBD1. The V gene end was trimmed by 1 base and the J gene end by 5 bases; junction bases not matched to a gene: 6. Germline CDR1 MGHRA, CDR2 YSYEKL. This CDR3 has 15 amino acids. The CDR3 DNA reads TGCGCCAGCAGCCAAGCGGACAGGGGAAGAGACGAGCAGTACTTC. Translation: CASSQADRGRDEQYF.